The rows below give T cell receptor beta chains drawn from one sample of a study of CD4 T cells in relation to SARS-CoV-2 and coronaviruses. Sequencing used immunoSEQ multiplex PCR; TCRdb keeps in-frame clones, though not all of them. The table records over 20,000 clones, about 81% of them present only once. These TCRs' antigens remain unknown. The specimen was CD4+ T cells from PBMCs, cultured in vitro. Source of these receptors: a human donor in good health. Both conserved end residues are part of each CDR3. Each record gives: V gene, clone size, D gene, J gene, CDR3 DNA, CDR3 protein. A D gene is named only where the DNA matches it firmly. Size tells how often a clone was seen (once, few, many) or the class of an expanded clone, and some rows leave it out.

V gene: TRBV21-1
clone size: .
D gene: .
J gene: TRBJ2-3
CDR3 DNA: TGTGCCAGCAGCAAGGATACGCAGTATTTT
CDR3 protein: CASSKDTQYF

V gene: TRBV30
clone size: once
D gene: .
J gene: TRBJ2-5
CDR3 DNA: TGTGCCTGGAGTGTAGGTAGAGAGACCCAGTACTTC
CDR3 protein: CAWSVGRETQYF

V gene: TRBV9
clone size: .
D gene: .
J gene: TRBJ2-5
CDR3 DNA: TGTGCCAGCAGCGTAGCTGGGGGACGGGTCCAAGAGACCCAGTACTTC
CDR3 protein: CASSVAGGRVQETQYF

V gene: TRBV29-1
clone size: .
D gene: .
J gene: TRBJ2-1
CDR3 DNA: TGCAGCGTTGGGCTGGGGGGCGATGAGCAGTTCTTC
CDR3 protein: CSVGLGGDEQFF

V gene: TRBV6-6
clone size: .
D gene: .
J gene: TRBJ2-7
CDR3 DNA: TGTGCCAGCAGTGCTAGCCGATCCTACGAGCAGTACTTC
CDR3 protein: CASSASRSYEQYF

V gene: TRBV2
clone size: .
D gene: .
J gene: TRBJ1-1
CDR3 DNA: TGTTCCAACCGGGCCCGGTTCATGAACACTGAAGCTTTCTTT
CDR3 protein: CSNRARFMNTEAFF

V gene: TRBV19
clone size: .
D gene: TRBD2
J gene: TRBJ2-5
CDR3 DNA: TGTGCCAGTAGTATAGATTTTGGCGGGGGGACTCAAGAGACCCAGTACTTC
CDR3 protein: CASSIDFGGGTQETQYF

V gene: TRBV2
clone size: .
D gene: .
J gene: TRBJ2-7
CDR3 DNA: TGTGCCAGCAGTGTGGTCTCCCGGGGCGAGCAGTACTTC
CDR3 protein: CASSVVSRGEQYF

V gene: TRBV2
clone size: .
D gene: .
J gene: TRBJ1-2
CDR3 DNA: TGTGCCAGCAGTGAAGTGGAAGGGTCAAGTGGCTACACCTTC
CDR3 protein: CASSEVEGSSGYTF

V gene: TRBV7-2
clone size: .
D gene: .
J gene: TRBJ2-7
CDR3 DNA: TGTGCCAGCAGCTTAGGTGTTGGACAGATCTACGAGCAGTACTTC
CDR3 protein: CASSLGVGQIYEQYF

V gene: TRBV19
clone size: .
D gene: .
J gene: TRBJ2-3
CDR3 DNA: TGTGCCAGTAGTGGAACAGGGGGCGGGGGGGATACGCAGTATTTT
CDR3 protein: CASSGTGGGGDTQYF

V gene: TRBV29-1
clone size: .
D gene: .
J gene: TRBJ2-5
CDR3 DNA: TGCAGCGTTGTCCCGGGGGCGCTGGCAGAGACCCAGTACTTC
CDR3 protein: CSVVPGALAETQYF

V gene: TRBV12-5
clone size: .
D gene: .
J gene: TRBJ2-5
CDR3 DNA: TGTGCTAGTGGTTCAGGGTCGCGGGTTATGGAGACCCAGTACTTC
CDR3 protein: CASGSGSRVMETQYF

V gene: TRBV5-1
clone size: .
D gene: .
J gene: TRBJ1-5
CDR3 DNA: TGCGCCAGCAGCTTGGCCGGGGGAAGCAATCAGCCCCAGCATTTT
CDR3 protein: CASSLAGGSNQPQHF

V gene: TRBV7-9
clone size: .
D gene: TRBD2
J gene: TRBJ2-1
CDR3 DNA: TGTGCCAGCAGCTTCGGACTAGCGGGAAGTCTCTACAATGAGCAGTTCTTC
CDR3 protein: CASSFGLAGSLYNEQFF

V gene: TRBV6-5
clone size: few
D gene: TRBD2
J gene: TRBJ2-7
CDR3 DNA: TGTGCCAGCAGTCGAGAAATAGCGGGAAGGTACGAGCAGTACTTC
CDR3 protein: CASSREIAGRYEQYF

V gene: TRBV7-3
clone size: .
D gene: .
J gene: TRBJ1-6
CDR3 DNA: TGTGCCAGCAGCTTAACCGGGGCCTATAATTCACCCCTCCACTTT
CDR3 protein: CASSLTGAYNSPLHF

V gene: TRBV18
clone size: .
D gene: .
J gene: TRBJ1-5
CDR3 DNA: TGTGCCAGCTCACCACCTAGCGGGACGAGCAATCAGCCCCAGCATTTT
CDR3 protein: CASSPPSGTSNQPQHF

V gene: TRBV2
clone size: .
D gene: .
J gene: TRBJ1-1
CDR3 DNA: TGTGCCAGCAGTACCGCAGGGGCCACTGAAGCTTTCTTT
CDR3 protein: CASSTAGATEAFF

V gene: TRBV19
clone size: .
D gene: .
J gene: TRBJ2-1
CDR3 DNA: TGTGCCAGTAGTGTTGGACAGAGCTCCTACAATGAGCAGTTCTTC
CDR3 protein: CASSVGQSSYNEQFF

V gene: TRBV7-9
clone size: .
D gene: TRBD2
J gene: TRBJ2-1
CDR3 DNA: TGTGCCAGCAGCTTAGCTCTTAGCGGGAGCGGGAATGAGCAGTTCTTC
CDR3 protein: CASSLALSGSGNEQFF

V gene: TRBV13
clone size: few
D gene: TRBD1
J gene: TRBJ2-7
CDR3 DNA: TGTGCCAGCAGCTCGTACACTCCGGGACAGGATTTTACCTACGAGCAGTACTTC
CDR3 protein: CASSSYTPGQDFTYEQYF

V gene: TRBV6-5
clone size: .
D gene: .
J gene: TRBJ1-2
CDR3 DNA: TGTGCCAGCGGCGGGACCGTGCAAGGGGGCTACACCTTC
CDR3 protein: CASGGTVQGGYTF

V gene: TRBV14
clone size: once
D gene: TRBD2
J gene: TRBJ2-5
CDR3 DNA: TGTGCCAGCAGCCAAGAGAACCGCAGGGACTATAACCAAGAGACCCAGTACTTC
CDR3 protein: CASSQENRRDYNQETQYF

V gene: TRBV10-3
clone size: .
D gene: .
J gene: TRBJ2-7
CDR3 DNA: TGTGCCATCAGCGCTCTGACAGACTACGAGCAGTACTTC
CDR3 protein: CAISALTDYEQYF

V gene: TRBV30
clone size: .
D gene: .
J gene: TRBJ2-7
CDR3 DNA: TGTGCCTGGAGTGTATCCAGGTTGGGACAAGGCCCCTACGAGCAGTACTTC
CDR3 protein: CAWSVSRLGQGPYEQYF

V gene: TRBV5-1
clone size: .
D gene: .
J gene: TRBJ2-1
CDR3 DNA: TGCGCCAGCAGCTTCGAGGGGCCTAAATCTGAGCAGTTCTTC
CDR3 protein: CASSFEGPKSEQFF

V gene: TRBV5-4
clone size: .
D gene: TRBD1
J gene: TRBJ2-7
CDR3 DNA: TGTGCCAGCAGCCGACCGGGACAGGCGGCCGAGCAGTACTTC
CDR3 protein: CASSRPGQAAEQYF

V gene: TRBV6-2/TRBV6-3
clone size: few
D gene: .
J gene: TRBJ1-5
CDR3 DNA: TGTGCCAGCAGTTCTGTGGGGGGGGATCAGCCCCAGCATTTT
CDR3 protein: CASSSVGGDQPQHF

V gene: TRBV30
clone size: .
D gene: .
J gene: TRBJ2-5
CDR3 DNA: TGTGCCTGGAGACTTGCCCAAGAGACCCAGTACTTC
CDR3 protein: CAWRLAQETQYF

V gene: TRBV27
clone size: .
D gene: .
J gene: TRBJ2-3
CDR3 DNA: TGTGCCAGCGGAAATCCATTCACAGATACGCAGTATTTT
CDR3 protein: CASGNPFTDTQYF

V gene: TRBV12-3/TRBV12-4
clone size: .
D gene: .
J gene: TRBJ1-5
CDR3 DNA: TGTGCCAGCAGTTTAGCCAGGGGTCAGCCCCAGCATTTT
CDR3 protein: CASSLARGQPQHF

V gene: TRBV11-2
clone size: .
D gene: TRBD1
J gene: TRBJ2-5
CDR3 DNA: TGTGCCAGCAGCCCCTACTGGACAGGGGGCGCCGAGACCCAGTACTTC
CDR3 protein: CASSPYWTGGAETQYF

V gene: TRBV18
clone size: .
D gene: .
J gene: TRBJ1-2
CDR3 DNA: TGTGCCAGCTCACCGACGGTATCCAGGGACTATGGCTACACCTTC
CDR3 protein: CASSPTVSRDYGYTF

V gene: TRBV10-3
clone size: .
D gene: TRBD2
J gene: TRBJ2-5
CDR3 DNA: TGTGCCATCAGTGAGGGGCGGGAGGCGGAGACCCAGTACTTC
CDR3 protein: CAISEGREAETQYF

V gene: TRBV7-6
clone size: .
D gene: .
J gene: TRBJ2-3
CDR3 DNA: TGTGCCAGCAGCTCTTCTGCTGAGGGGTGGGCAGATACGCAGTATTTT
CDR3 protein: CASSSSAEGWADTQYF

V gene: TRBV27
clone size: .
D gene: TRBD2
J gene: TRBJ2-1
CDR3 DNA: TGTGCCAGCAGTTTAAGCGGGAGGGTCAGTAGTGAGCAGTTCTTC
CDR3 protein: CASSLSGRVSSEQFF

V gene: TRBV7-2
clone size: .
D gene: .
J gene: TRBJ2-7
CDR3 DNA: TGTGCCAGCAGCCCCCGGACCGAAAGCTCCTACGAGCAGTACTTC
CDR3 protein: CASSPRTESSYEQYF

V gene: TRBV7-8
clone size: .
D gene: .
J gene: TRBJ2-2
CDR3 DNA: TGTGCCAGCAGCTTAGCGTCAGGGGCCGGGGAGCTGTTTTTT
CDR3 protein: CASSLASGAGELFF

V gene: TRBV6-1
clone size: few
D gene: .
J gene: TRBJ1-1
CDR3 DNA: TGTGCCAGCACCGAGACAGGCCAAATGAACACTGAAGCTTTCTTT
CDR3 protein: CASTETGQMNTEAFF

V gene: TRBV4-3
clone size: .
D gene: .
J gene: TRBJ1-2
CDR3 DNA: TGCGCCAGCAGCCAAGGATTACAGGGAGGGTATGGCTACACCTTC
CDR3 protein: CASSQGLQGGYGYTF

V gene: TRBV19
clone size: .
D gene: .
J gene: TRBJ1-1
CDR3 DNA: TGTGCCAGTAGTATTAGTAGCCATTTGAACACTGAAGCTTTCTTT
CDR3 protein: CASSISSHLNTEAFF

V gene: TRBV20-1
clone size: .
D gene: TRBD2
J gene: TRBJ2-3
CDR3 DNA: TGCAGTGCTAGTCATGGGACGCGGGGGAGCACAGATACGCAGTATTTT
CDR3 protein: CSASHGTRGSTDTQYF

V gene: TRBV9
clone size: once
D gene: TRBD1
J gene: TRBJ1-4
CDR3 DNA: TGTGCCAGCAGCGAGGGGGGACAGGGTAACGAAAAACTGTTTTTT
CDR3 protein: CASSEGGQGNEKLFF

V gene: TRBV7-9
clone size: .
D gene: .
J gene: TRBJ1-3
CDR3 DNA: TGTGCCTACCAAAGCGACCGTGACTCTGGAAACACCATATATTTT
CDR3 protein: CAYQSDRDSGNTIYF

V gene: TRBV6-5
clone size: .
D gene: .
J gene: TRBJ2-5
CDR3 DNA: TGTGCCAGCAGTTCCGGGACGGGTACGGGGACCCAGTACTTC
CDR3 protein: CASSSGTGTGTQYF

V gene: TRBV6-5
clone size: .
D gene: .
J gene: TRBJ2-5
CDR3 DNA: TGTGCCAGCAGTACCCTGAGGACCAATACCCAGTACTTC
CDR3 protein: CASSTLRTNTQYF

V gene: TRBV29-1
clone size: .
D gene: .
J gene: TRBJ1-1
CDR3 DNA: TGCAGCGTCTCATCCGGGTGGGTCAGTACTGAAGCTTTCTTT
CDR3 protein: CSVSSGWVSTEAFF

V gene: TRBV18
clone size: .
D gene: TRBD1
J gene: TRBJ1-2
CDR3 DNA: TGTGCCAGCTCACCTGGAGCGGGCAGGGGGGGACCCAACTATGGCTACACCTTC
CDR3 protein: CASSPGAGRGGPNYGYTF

V gene: TRBV5-1
clone size: .
D gene: .
J gene: TRBJ2-7
CDR3 DNA: TGCGCCAGCAGCTTGGGAGGTGGGGAGCCCTACGAGCAGTACTTC
CDR3 protein: CASSLGGGEPYEQYF

V gene: TRBV7-2
clone size: once
D gene: .
J gene: TRBJ2-7
CDR3 DNA: TGTGCCAGCAGCTCCAGGGTCCTCCACGAGCAGTACTTC
CDR3 protein: CASSSRVLHEQYF

V gene: TRBV30
clone size: few
D gene: .
J gene: TRBJ2-1
CDR3 DNA: TGTGCCTGGAGAACTACGTACAATGAGCAGTTCTTC
CDR3 protein: CAWRTTYNEQFF

V gene: TRBV5-6
clone size: .
D gene: .
J gene: TRBJ2-5
CDR3 DNA: TGTGCCAGAGTCCCACAGGGTGTAGAGACCCAGTACTTC
CDR3 protein: CARVPQGVETQYF

V gene: TRBV19
clone size: .
D gene: .
J gene: TRBJ1-6
CDR3 DNA: TGTGCCAGTAGTATCCAAGGTAGGGCTACGGATTCACCCCTCCACTTT
CDR3 protein: CASSIQGRATDSPLHF